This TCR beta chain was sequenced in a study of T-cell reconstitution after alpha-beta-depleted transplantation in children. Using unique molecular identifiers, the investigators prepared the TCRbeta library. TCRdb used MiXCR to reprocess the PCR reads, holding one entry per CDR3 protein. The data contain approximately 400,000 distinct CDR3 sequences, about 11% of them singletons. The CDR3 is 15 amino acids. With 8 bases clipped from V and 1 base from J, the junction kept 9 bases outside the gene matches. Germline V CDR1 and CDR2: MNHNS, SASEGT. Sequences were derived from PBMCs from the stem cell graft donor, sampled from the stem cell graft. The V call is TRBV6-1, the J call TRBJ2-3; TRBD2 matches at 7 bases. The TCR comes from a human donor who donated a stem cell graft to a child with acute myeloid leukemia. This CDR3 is CASAHRRGGTDTQYF. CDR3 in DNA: TGTGCCAGCGCCCACCGCCGGGGGGGCACAGATACGCAGTATTTT.